These T cell receptor beta chains were read from a single sample in a study of cytomegalovirus exposure and HLA in healthy donors. Sequenced by immunoSEQ multiplex PCR; TCRdb stores in-frame clones only, minus some. The data contain about 170,000 clones, 76% of them singletons. What was sequenced was PBMCs. Source of these receptors: a female donor in good health and CMV-seronegative. The CDR3 runs from the conserved cysteine through the conserved F or W. The D gene is left open where the match is weak. Size values are once, few and many counts, or a class for expanded clones, and some rows have none.

V gene: TRBV9; clone size: .; D gene: TRBD2; J gene: TRBJ2-5; CDR3 DNA: TGTGCCAGCAGCGTGACTAGCGGGAGGTCATTAGAGACCCAGTACTTC; CDR3 protein: CASSVTSGRSLETQYF
V gene: TRBV11-1; clone size: .; D gene: .; J gene: TRBJ2-1; CDR3 DNA: TGTGCCACGAAGACAGACCACTCCTACAATGAGCAGTTCTTC; CDR3 protein: CATKTDHSYNEQFF
V gene: TRBV9; clone size: .; D gene: .; J gene: TRBJ2-1; CDR3 DNA: TGTGCCAGCAGCGTAGCTACAGGCTACAATGAGCAGTTCTTC; CDR3 protein: CASSVATGYNEQFF
V gene: TRBV9; clone size: .; D gene: TRBD1; J gene: TRBJ1-1; CDR3 DNA: TGTGCCAGCAGCGCAGCAGGGGGGAAGGCTTTCTTT; CDR3 protein: CASSAAGGKAFF
V gene: TRBV2; clone size: .; D gene: TRBD1; J gene: TRBJ2-1; CDR3 DNA: TGTGCCAGCAGCAAAGGACAGGGGTCCTACAATGAGCAGTTCTTC; CDR3 protein: CASSKGQGSYNEQFF
V gene: TRBV30; clone size: .; D gene: .; J gene: TRBJ1-6; CDR3 DNA: TGTGCCTTAAAGGGGCAGCCAAATTCACCCCTCCACTTT; CDR3 protein: CALKGQPNSPLHF
V gene: TRBV5-1; clone size: .; D gene: .; J gene: TRBJ2-7; CDR3 DNA: TGCGCCAGCAAACAAAATGCGGATTACGAGCAGTACTTC; CDR3 protein: CASKQNADYEQYF
V gene: TRBV6-5; clone size: .; D gene: TRBD1; J gene: TRBJ2-5; CDR3 DNA: TGTGCCAGCGCTTTAGGGGACAGACTAGAGACCCAGTACTTC; CDR3 protein: CASALGDRLETQYF
V gene: TRBV5-4; clone size: few; D gene: .; J gene: TRBJ2-1; CDR3 DNA: TGTGCCAGCAGCTTTCGGAGCGAGCAGTTCTTC; CDR3 protein: CASSFRSEQFF
V gene: TRBV11-2; clone size: few; D gene: TRBD1; J gene: TRBJ1-6; CDR3 DNA: TGTGCCAGCAGCGCCACCGGGACAGGGGGTTTTTCCTATAATTCACCCCTCCACTTT; CDR3 protein: CASSATGTGGFSYNSPLHF
V gene: TRBV19; clone size: .; D gene: .; J gene: TRBJ1-5; CDR3 DNA: TGTGCCAGTAGTTCCACCTCCGGGACATTTAGCAATCAGCCCCAGCATTTT; CDR3 protein: CASSSTSGTFSNQPQHF
V gene: TRBV6-5; clone size: .; D gene: TRBD1; J gene: TRBJ1-1; CDR3 DNA: TGTGCCAGCACGTTCCGACAGGGGCGACGCACTGAAGCTTTCTTT; CDR3 protein: CASTFRQGRRTEAFF
V gene: TRBV7-9; clone size: .; D gene: .; J gene: TRBJ2-1; CDR3 DNA: TGTGCCAGCAGCTTATTGGCAGGCAATGAGCAGTTCTTC; CDR3 protein: CASSLLAGNEQFF
V gene: TRBV11-2; clone size: .; D gene: TRBD1; J gene: TRBJ2-2; CDR3 DNA: TGTGCCAGCAGCTTAGAGGGACAGGGTGGAAGAACCGGGGAGCTGTTTTTT; CDR3 protein: CASSLEGQGGRTGELFF
V gene: TRBV9; clone size: .; D gene: TRBD2; J gene: TRBJ2-2; CDR3 DNA: TGTGCCAGCGGGGCGGGGGGGCCTTATTTCTCCGGGGAGCTGTTTTTT; CDR3 protein: CASGAGGPYFSGELFF
V gene: TRBV7-8; clone size: .; D gene: .; J gene: TRBJ2-5; CDR3 DNA: TGTGCCATCTCACCCCCAAGACAGGCTCAAGAGACCCAGTACTTC; CDR3 protein: CAISPPRQAQETQYF
V gene: TRBV7-2; clone size: once; D gene: .; J gene: TRBJ2-3; CDR3 DNA: TGTGCCAGCAGCTTTAGCCCCCGCGGTACGCAGTATTTT; CDR3 protein: CASSFSPRGTQYF
V gene: TRBV7-9; clone size: .; D gene: TRBD1; J gene: TRBJ2-7; CDR3 DNA: TGTGCCAGCACCCACCGGGACAGGGGTTACGAGCAGTACTTC; CDR3 protein: CASTHRDRGYEQYF
V gene: TRBV5-1; clone size: .; D gene: .; J gene: TRBJ2-2; CDR3 DNA: TGCGCCAGCAGCTTCTCGCGGGTCCTGACCGGGGAGCTGTTTTTT; CDR3 protein: CASSFSRVLTGELFF
V gene: TRBV4-2; clone size: .; D gene: .; J gene: TRBJ1-1; CDR3 DNA: TGTGCCAGCAGCCAAGATACAGAGGGTCGAGCTTTCTTT; CDR3 protein: CASSQDTEGRAFF
V gene: TRBV10-3; clone size: .; D gene: TRBD2; J gene: TRBJ2-1; CDR3 DNA: TGTGCCATCAGTGAGCCGACTAGCGGGAGAGGCTCCCTGCACAATGAGCAGTTCTTC; CDR3 protein: CAISEPTSGRGSLHNEQFF
V gene: TRBV29-1; clone size: few; D gene: TRBD2; J gene: TRBJ2-3; CDR3 DNA: TGCAGCGTCTCACTAGCGGGGGGATACACAGATACGCAGTATTTT; CDR3 protein: CSVSLAGGYTDTQYF
V gene: TRBV5-1; clone size: .; D gene: TRBD1; J gene: TRBJ1-6; CDR3 DNA: TGCGCCAGCAGCTTGTGGACAGGGGGGACTTTTTCACCCCTCCACTTT; CDR3 protein: CASSLWTGGTFSPLHF